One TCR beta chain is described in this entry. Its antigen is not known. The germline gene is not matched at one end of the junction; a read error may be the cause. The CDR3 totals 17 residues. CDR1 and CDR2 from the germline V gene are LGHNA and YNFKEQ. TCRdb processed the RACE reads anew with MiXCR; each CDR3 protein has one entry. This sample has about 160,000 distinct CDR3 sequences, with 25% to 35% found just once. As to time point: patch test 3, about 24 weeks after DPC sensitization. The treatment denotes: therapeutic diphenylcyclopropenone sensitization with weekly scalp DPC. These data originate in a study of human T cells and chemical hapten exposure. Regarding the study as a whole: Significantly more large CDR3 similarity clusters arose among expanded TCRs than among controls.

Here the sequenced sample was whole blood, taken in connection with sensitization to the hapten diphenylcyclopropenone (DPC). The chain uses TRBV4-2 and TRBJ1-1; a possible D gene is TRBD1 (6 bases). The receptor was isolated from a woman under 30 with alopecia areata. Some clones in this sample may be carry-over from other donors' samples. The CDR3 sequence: CASGQVGGRGREKPAFF. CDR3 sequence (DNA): TGTGCCAGCGGCCAAGTAGGGGGTAGAGGCAGGGAAAAACCAGCTTTCTTT.